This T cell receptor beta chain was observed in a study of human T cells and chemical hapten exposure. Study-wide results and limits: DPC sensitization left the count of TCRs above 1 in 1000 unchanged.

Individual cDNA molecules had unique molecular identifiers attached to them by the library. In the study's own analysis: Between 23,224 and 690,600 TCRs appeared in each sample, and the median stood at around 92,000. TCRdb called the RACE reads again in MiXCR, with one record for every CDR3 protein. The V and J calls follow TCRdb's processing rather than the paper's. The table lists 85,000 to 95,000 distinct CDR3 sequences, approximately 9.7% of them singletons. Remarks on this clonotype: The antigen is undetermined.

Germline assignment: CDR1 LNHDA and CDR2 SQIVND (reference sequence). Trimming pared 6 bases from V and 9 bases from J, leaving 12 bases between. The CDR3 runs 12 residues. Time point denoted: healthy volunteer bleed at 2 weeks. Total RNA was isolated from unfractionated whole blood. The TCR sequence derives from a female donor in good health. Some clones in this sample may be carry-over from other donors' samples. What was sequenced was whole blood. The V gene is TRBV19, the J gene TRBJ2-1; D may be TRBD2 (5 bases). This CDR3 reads CASRDFGREQFF. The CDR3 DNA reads TGTGCCAGTAGGGACTTCGGTCGTGAGCAGTTCTTC.